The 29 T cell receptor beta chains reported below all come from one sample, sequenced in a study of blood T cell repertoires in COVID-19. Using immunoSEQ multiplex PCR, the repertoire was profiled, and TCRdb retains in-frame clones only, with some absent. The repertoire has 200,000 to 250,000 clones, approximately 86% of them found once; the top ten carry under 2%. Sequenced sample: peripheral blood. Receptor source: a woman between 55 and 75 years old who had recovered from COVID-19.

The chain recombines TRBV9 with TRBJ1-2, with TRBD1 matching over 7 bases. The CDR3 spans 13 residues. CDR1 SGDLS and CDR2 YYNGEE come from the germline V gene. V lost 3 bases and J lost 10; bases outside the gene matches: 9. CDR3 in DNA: TGTGCCAGCAGCGCCGGACAGGCGTTGTACTACACCTTC. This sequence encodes CASSAGQALYYTF.

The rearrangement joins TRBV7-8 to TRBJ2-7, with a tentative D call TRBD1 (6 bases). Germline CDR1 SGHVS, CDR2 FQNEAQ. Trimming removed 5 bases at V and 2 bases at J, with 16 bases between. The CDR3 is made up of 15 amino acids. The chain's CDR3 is CASSLAQGLAYEQYF. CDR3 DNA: TGTGCCAGCAGCCTCGCACAGGGTTTGGCCTACGAGCAGTACTTC.

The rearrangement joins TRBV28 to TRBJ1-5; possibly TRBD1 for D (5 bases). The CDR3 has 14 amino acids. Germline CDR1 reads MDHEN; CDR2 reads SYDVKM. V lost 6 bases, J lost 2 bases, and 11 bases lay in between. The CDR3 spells CASSLGGGNQPQHF. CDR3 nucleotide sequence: TGTGCCAGCAGCCTGGGGGGTGGCAATCAGCCCCAGCATTTT. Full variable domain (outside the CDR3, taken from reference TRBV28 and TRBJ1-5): DVKVTQSSRYLVKRTGEKVFLECVQDMDHENMFWYRQDPGLGLRLIYFSYDVKMKEKGDIPEGYSVSREKKERFSLILESASTNQTSMYLCASSLGGGNQPQHFGDGTRLSIL.

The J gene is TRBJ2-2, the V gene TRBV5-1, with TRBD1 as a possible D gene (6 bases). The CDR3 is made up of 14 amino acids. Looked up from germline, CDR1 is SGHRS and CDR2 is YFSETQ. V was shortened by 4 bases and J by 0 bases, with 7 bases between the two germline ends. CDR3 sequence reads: CASSRDTNTGELFF. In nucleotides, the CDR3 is TGCGCCAGCAGCAGGGACACGAACACCGGGGAGCTGTTTTTT.

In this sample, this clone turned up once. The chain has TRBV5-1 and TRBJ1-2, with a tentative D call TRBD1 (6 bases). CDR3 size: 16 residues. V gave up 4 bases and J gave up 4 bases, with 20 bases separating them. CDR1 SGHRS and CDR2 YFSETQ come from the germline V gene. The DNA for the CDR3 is TGCGCCAGCAGCCTCCGGGACACGGCCCCCCCCTATGGCTACACCTTC. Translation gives CASSLRDTAPPYGYTF. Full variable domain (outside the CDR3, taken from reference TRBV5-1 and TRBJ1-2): KAGVTQTPRYLIKTRGQQVTLSCSPISGHRSVSWYQQTPGQGLQFLFEYFSETQRNKGNFPGRFSGRQFSNSRSEMNVSTLELGDSALYLCASSLRDTAPPYGYTFGSGTRLTVV.

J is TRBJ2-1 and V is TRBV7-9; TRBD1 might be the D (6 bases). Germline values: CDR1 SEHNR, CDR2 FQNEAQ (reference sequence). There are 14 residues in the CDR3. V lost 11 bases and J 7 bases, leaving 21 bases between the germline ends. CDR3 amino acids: CAGVRGSNRNEQFF. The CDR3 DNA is TGTGCCGGGGTCAGGGGTTCTAATCGGAATGAGCAGTTCTTC.

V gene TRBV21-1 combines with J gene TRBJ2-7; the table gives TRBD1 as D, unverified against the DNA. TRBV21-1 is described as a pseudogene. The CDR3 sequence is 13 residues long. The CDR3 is CAITGAKTYEQYF. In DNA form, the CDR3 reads TGTGCCATCACAGGGGCAAAAACCTACGAGCAGTACTTC.

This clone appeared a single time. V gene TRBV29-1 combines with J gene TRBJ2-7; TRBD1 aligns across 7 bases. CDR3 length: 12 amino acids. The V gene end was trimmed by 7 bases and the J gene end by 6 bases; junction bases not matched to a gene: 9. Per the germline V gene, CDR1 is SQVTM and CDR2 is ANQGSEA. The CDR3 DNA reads TGCAGCGGCGCGCCCCCAGGGGGCGAGCAGTACTTC. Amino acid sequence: CSGAPPGGEQYF.

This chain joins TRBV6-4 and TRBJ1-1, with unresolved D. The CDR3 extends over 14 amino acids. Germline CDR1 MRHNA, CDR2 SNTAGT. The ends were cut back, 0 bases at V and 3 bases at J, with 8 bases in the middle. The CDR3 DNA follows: TGTGCCAGCAGTGACTCGAGCCGAGACACTGAAGCTTTCTTT. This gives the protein CASSDSSRDTEAFF.

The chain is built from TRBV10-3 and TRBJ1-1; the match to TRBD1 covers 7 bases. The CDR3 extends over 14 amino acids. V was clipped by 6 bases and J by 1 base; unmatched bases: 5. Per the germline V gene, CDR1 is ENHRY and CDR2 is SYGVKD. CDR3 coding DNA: TGTGCCATCAGCGGACAGGCCCCGAACACTGAAGCTTTCTTT. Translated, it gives CAISGQAPNTEAFF.

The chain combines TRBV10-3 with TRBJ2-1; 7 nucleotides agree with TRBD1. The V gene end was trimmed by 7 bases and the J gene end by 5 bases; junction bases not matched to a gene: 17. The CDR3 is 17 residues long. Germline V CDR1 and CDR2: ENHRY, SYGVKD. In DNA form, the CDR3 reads TGTGCCATCACCCCCACCCAATCGGGACAGATCCACAATGAGCAGTTCTTC. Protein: CAITPTQSGQIHNEQFF.

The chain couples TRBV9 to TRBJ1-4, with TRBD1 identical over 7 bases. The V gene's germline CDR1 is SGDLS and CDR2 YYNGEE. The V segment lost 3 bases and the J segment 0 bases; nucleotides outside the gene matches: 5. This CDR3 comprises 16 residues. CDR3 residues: CASSGRRGATNEKLFF. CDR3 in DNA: TGTGCCAGCAGCGGTCGCAGGGGGGCAACTAATGAAAAACTGTTTTTT.

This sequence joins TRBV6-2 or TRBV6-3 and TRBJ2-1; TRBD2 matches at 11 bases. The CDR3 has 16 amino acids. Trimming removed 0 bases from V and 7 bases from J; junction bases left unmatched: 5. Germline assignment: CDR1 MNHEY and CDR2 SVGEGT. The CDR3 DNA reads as TGTGCCAGCAGTTACTCTTTAGCGGGGGGGCGGAATGAGCAGTTCTTC. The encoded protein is CASSYSLAGGRNEQFF.

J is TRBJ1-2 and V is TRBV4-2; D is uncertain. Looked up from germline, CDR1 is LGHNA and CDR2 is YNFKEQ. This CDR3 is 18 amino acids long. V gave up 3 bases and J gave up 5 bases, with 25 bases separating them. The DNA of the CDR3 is TGTGCCAGCAGCCACCTTGCGTCGGACGGAGGAGTCCCTTATGGCTACACCTTC. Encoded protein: CASSHLASDGGVPYGYTF.

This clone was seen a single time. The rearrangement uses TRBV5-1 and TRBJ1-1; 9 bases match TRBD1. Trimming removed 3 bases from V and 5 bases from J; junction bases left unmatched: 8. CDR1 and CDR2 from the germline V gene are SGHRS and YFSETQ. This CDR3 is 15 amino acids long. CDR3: CASSSYRGRRTEAFF. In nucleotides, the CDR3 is TGCGCCAGCAGCTCATACAGGGGGCGGAGGACTGAAGCTTTCTTT.

The CDR3 DNA is TGTGCCAGCAGTTTAATCGGACAGGGTTGGGAAAAACTGTTTTTT. Amino acid sequence: CASSLIGQGWEKLFF. The rearrangement links TRBV27 to TRBJ1-4, with 8 positions matching TRBD1. This CDR3 has 15 amino acids. Unmatched junction bases numbered 7, after V lost 2 bases and J lost 8 bases. Germline loops: CDR1 MNHEY, CDR2 SMNVEV (reference sequence).

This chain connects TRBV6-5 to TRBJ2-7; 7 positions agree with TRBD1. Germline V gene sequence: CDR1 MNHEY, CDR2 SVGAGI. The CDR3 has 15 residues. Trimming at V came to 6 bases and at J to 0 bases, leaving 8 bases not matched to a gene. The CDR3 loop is CASRSPGQSSYEQYF. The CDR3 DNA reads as TGTGCCAGCAGATCACCGGGACAGAGCTCCTACGAGCAGTACTTC.

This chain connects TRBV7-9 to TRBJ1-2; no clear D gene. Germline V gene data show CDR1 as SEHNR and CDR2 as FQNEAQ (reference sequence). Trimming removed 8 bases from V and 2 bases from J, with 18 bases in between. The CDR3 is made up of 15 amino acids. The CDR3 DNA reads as TGTGCCAGCCCTGGCCGGGAAGGCCAAAACTATGGCTACACCTTC. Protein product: CASPGREGQNYGYTF.

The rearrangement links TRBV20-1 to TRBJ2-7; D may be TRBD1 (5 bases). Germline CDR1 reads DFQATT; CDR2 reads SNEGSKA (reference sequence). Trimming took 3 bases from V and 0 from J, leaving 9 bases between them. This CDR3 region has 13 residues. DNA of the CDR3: TGCAGTGCTAGTTCAGGGTTCTCCTACGAGCAGTACTTC. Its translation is CSASSGFSYEQYF.

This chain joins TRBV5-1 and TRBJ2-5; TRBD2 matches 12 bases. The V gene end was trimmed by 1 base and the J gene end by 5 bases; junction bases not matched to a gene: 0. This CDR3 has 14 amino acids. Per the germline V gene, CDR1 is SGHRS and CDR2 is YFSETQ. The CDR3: CASSLTSGGETQYF. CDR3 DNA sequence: TGCGCCAGCAGCTTGACTAGCGGGGGGGAGACCCAGTACTTC.

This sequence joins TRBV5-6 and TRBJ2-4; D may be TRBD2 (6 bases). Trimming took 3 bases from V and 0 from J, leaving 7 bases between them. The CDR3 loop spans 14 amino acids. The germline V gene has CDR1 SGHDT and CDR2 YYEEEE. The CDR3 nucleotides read TGTGCCAGCAGCTACGGGGGAGCCAAAAACATTCAGTACTTC. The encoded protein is CASSYGGAKNIQYF.

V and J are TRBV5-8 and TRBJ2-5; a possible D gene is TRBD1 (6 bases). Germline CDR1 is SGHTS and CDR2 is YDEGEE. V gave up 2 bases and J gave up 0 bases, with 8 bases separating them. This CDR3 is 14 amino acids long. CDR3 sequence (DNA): TGTGCCAGCAGCTTCGGACAGTACCAAGAGACCCAGTACTTC. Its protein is CASSFGQYQETQYF.

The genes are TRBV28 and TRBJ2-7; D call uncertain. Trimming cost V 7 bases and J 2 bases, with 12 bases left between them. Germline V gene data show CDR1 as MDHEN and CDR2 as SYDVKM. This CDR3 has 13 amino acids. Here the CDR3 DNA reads TGTGCCAGCAACCTCAGTCCAGCCTACGAGCAGTACTTC. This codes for CASNLSPAYEQYF.

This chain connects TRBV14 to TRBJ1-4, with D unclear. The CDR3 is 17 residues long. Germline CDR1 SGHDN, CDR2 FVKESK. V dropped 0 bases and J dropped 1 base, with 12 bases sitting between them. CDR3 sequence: CASSQDRGLLTNEKLFF. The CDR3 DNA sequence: TGTGCCAGCAGCCAAGATCGGGGTCTTCTAACTAATGAAAAACTGTTTTTT.

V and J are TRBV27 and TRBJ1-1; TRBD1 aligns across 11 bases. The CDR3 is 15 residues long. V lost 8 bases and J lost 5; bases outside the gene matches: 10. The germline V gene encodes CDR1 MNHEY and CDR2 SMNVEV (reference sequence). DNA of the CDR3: TGTGCCAGCGCGAGCTGGACAGGGGGCCAAACTGAAGCTTTCTTT. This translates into CASASWTGGQTEAFF.

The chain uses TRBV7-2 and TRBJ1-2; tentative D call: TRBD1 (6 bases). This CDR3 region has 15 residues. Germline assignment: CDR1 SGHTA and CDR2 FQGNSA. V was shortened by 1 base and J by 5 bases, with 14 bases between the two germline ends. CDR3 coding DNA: TGTGCCAGCAGCTTAGAGGGCAGGGGATGGTATGGCTACACCTTC. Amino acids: CASSLEGRGWYGYTF.

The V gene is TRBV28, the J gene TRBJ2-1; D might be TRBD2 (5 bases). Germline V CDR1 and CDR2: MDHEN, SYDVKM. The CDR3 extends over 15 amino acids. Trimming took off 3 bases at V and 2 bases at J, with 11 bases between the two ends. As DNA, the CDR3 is TGTGCCAGCAGTTTTACCCGGAGGACCTACAATGAGCAGTTCTTC. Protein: CASSFTRRTYNEQFF.

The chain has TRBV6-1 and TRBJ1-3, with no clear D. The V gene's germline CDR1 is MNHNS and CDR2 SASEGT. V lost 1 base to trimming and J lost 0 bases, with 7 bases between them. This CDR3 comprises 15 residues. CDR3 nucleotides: TGTGCCAGCAGTGAAGGTACGAGCTCTGGAAACACCATATATTTT. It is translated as CASSEGTSSGNTIYF.

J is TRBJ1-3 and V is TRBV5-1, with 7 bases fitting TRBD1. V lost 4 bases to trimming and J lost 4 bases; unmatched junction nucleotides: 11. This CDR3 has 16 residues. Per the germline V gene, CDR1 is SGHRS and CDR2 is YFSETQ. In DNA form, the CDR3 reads TGCGCCAGCAGCCAGAGACAGGGTGCGACGGGAAACACCATATATTTT. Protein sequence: CASSQRQGATGNTIYF.